The entry below describes one TCR beta chain. Its antigen target is currently unknown. No base qualities exist here, and no much larger clone lies one base off it. Other nucleotide sequences from this sample produce the same CDR3. The collaborating institutions used their own protocols to collect whole blood in K2EDTA tubes. For TCRbeta analysis, collaborators shipped samples in one of three forms: frozen whole blood, isolated PBMCs, or DNA extracted from either of those sample types. Measured from the cysteine to the phenylalanine, the CDR3 is 12 residues long. Solely the CDR3 DNA is kept, with 36 bases framed from the first base. Trimming takes 3 bases from V and 6 bases from J, and the germline ends sit 6 bases apart. Sequences SGHTA (CDR1) and FQGNSA (CDR2) are obtained from the germline V gene. This sample was taken from a study of blood T cell repertoires in COVID-19 (dated by TCRdb to about 2020). Broadly, across the study: The collaborator samples originated in the United States, Italy and Spain and spanned the acute and convalescent phases of COVID-19. Subjects who had been exposed to COVID-19, were actively infected with it, or had recovered from it provided the deeply sampled blood TCRbeta repertoires that made up the dataset. Nearly every sample came with metadata listing a de-identified subject ID, COVID-19 status, age in years and sex. The prospective study material was composed of cDNA or gDNA derived from T cells, B-cell-depleted T cells, or PBMCs. Samples were obtained from the ongoing ImmuneRACE study (first 160 participants) and from about 1,300 subjects provided by 6 global collaborators. The repertoires were released in a freely available public database intended as a resource for research on the immune response to SARS-CoV-2. HLA class I and class II types, where available, came from metadata supplied by the sample provider rather than from assay-based typing. Results the study describes overall, beyond this receptor: Clinical and demographic metadata were provided uncurated, with the amount varying by source and participant.

TCRbeta CDR3 regions were amplified from genomic DNA by means of the immunoSEQ Assay, a bias-controlled multiplex PCR. As for the authors' bioinformatics: Nucleated cell counts per sample were estimated from amplification of reference gene primers within the assay. Sequence reads were collapsed and filtered to measure the absolute abundance of every unique TCRbeta CDR3 rearrangement. For each sample, productive Simpson clonality was calculated as the square root of Simpson's diversity index across productive rearrangements. TCRdb stores this immuneACCESS table with in-frame sequences only. Part of the clones is absent; in the studies checked, under half of the shortfall reflects unresolved V genes, and no reason is known for the rest. V and J calls and clone size follow that table, whereas D and trimming were derived from the DNA. The sample table holds 95,000 to 130,000 clones, of which around four fifths were seen once. The ten most abundant clones make up approximately 7.6% of the sample.

The sequencing input was peripheral blood. This chain is built from TRBV7-2 and TRBJ2-1, with the D gene uncertain. The sequence came from a man between 65 and 79 years old with active or convalescent COVID-19. The CDR3 protein is CASSLLRNEQFF. Here is the DNA: TGTGCCAGCAGCTTGTTGCGCAATGAGCAGTTCTTC.